This T cell receptor (beta chain) came from a study of early T cells in non-severe SARS-CoV-2 infection. Across the study: Chains were not paired, and sequencing was done on bulk RNA from unsorted whole blood. Study findings and constraints: Private and CD4 specificities were missed by VDJdb matching, skewed to anti-spike CD8.

This clonotype was observed many times. Its target is not known. Attachment of unique molecular identifiers to individual cDNA molecules was performed. TCRdb processed the 5' RACE reads anew with MiXCR; each CDR3 protein has one entry. Of approximately 31,000 distinct CDR3 sequences in the sample, roughly 5.7% were seen once. The CDR3 spans 16 residues. V dropped 0 bases and J dropped 4 bases, with 17 bases sitting between them. From germline, CDR1 is DFQATT and CDR2 SNEGSKA (reference sequence). This chain joins TRBV20-1 and TRBJ2-3; D is unclear. The sequenced sample consisted of whole blood. This sequence originates from an adult who was a healthcare worker with PCR-confirmed SARS-CoV-2 infection or an uninfected control (not recorded which). The CDR3 DNA is TGCAGTGCTAGAGATATGGGTGTTTTTGTCGCAGATACGCAGTATTTT. It encodes CSARDMGVFVADTQYF.